This is a list of T cell receptor beta chains from one sample in a study of CD8 T cells in ankylosing spondylitis. TCRdb re-analysed the 5' RACE reads in MiXCR, keeping a single row per CDR3 protein. The sample consists of under 300,000 distinct CDR3 sequences, 15% to 20% of them appearing once. The source material was blood, either unsorted or a sorted T cell fraction (not recorded which). Source of these receptors: a male donor with ankylosing spondylitis or in good health (not recorded which). CDR3s include the opening cysteine and the closing phenylalanine or tryptophan. D genes are given only for firm matches. The size entry is marked missing in some rows and otherwise reads once, few, many or a size class.

D gene: -
J gene: TRBJ2-7
clone size: many
V gene: TRBV5-1
CDR3 DNA: TGCGCCAGCAGCCAACAGGGCCCAAAGCTCGAGCAGTACTTC
CDR3 protein: CASSQQGPKLEQYF

D gene: -
J gene: TRBJ1-5
clone size: few
V gene: TRBV4-1
CDR3 DNA: TGCGCCAGCAGCCAAGGCCGGGAGAATCAGCCCCAGCATTTT
CDR3 protein: CASSQGRENQPQHF

D gene: TRBD2
J gene: TRBJ2-3
clone size: -
V gene: TRBV12-3/TRBV12-4
CDR3 DNA: TGTGCCAGCAGCCCTGGGGGGGGGGATACGCAGTATTTT
CDR3 protein: CASSPGGGDTQYF

D gene: TRBD2
J gene: TRBJ2-1
clone size: few
V gene: TRBV20-1
CDR3 DNA: TGCAGTGCCCTAGGGGCGGGAGGGGACTCCGGCTCCTACAATGAGCAGTTCTTC
CDR3 protein: CSALGAGGDSGSYNEQFF

D gene: -
J gene: TRBJ2-7
clone size: many
V gene: TRBV5-5
CDR3 DNA: TGTGCCAGCAGCTCTGCCACTTTGTACGAGCAGTACTTC
CDR3 protein: CASSSATLYEQYF

D gene: TRBD2
J gene: TRBJ2-1
clone size: few
V gene: TRBV20-1
CDR3 DNA: TGCAGTGCTAGAGACACTAGCGATCATGAGCAGTTCTTC
CDR3 protein: CSARDTSDHEQFF

D gene: TRBD2
J gene: TRBJ2-7
clone size: few
V gene: TRBV11-1
CDR3 DNA: TGTGCCAGCAGCTCTCCGGAAACTAGCGGGAATCGAGATCACTACGAGCAGTACTTC
CDR3 protein: CASSSPETSGNRDHYEQYF

D gene: TRBD2
J gene: TRBJ2-1
clone size: -
V gene: TRBV29-1
CDR3 DNA: TGCAGCGTTGACGATCTAGCGGAGGAGCGGAATGAGCAGTTCTTC
CDR3 protein: CSVDDLAEERNEQFF

D gene: TRBD2
J gene: TRBJ2-1
clone size: -
V gene: TRBV7-9
CDR3 DNA: TGTGCCAGCAGCTTTGGGATGGGACTAGTCCACAATGAGCAGTTCTTC
CDR3 protein: CASSFGMGLVHNEQFF

D gene: TRBD1
J gene: TRBJ1-2
clone size: few
V gene: TRBV9
CDR3 DNA: TGTGCCAGCAGCGTAAACTCTGAGACAGGGGATTCCTATGGCTACACCTTC
CDR3 protein: CASSVNSETGDSYGYTF

D gene: -
J gene: TRBJ2-7
clone size: -
V gene: TRBV4-1
CDR3 DNA: TGCGCCAGCAGCCAAGCTCTCGGAACTTACTACGAGCAGTACTTC
CDR3 protein: CASSQALGTYYEQYF

D gene: TRBD1
J gene: TRBJ1-6
clone size: few
V gene: TRBV7-2
CDR3 DNA: TGTGCCAGCAGCATTAGGACAGGGGGTGAAATTAATTCACCCCTCCACTTT
CDR3 protein: CASSIRTGGEINSPLHF

D gene: -
J gene: TRBJ2-1
clone size: -
V gene: TRBV29-1
CDR3 DNA: TGCAGCGTTGAAGACGGGGGTAGCTCCTACAATGAGCAGTTCTTC
CDR3 protein: CSVEDGGSSYNEQFF

D gene: TRBD1
J gene: TRBJ2-7
clone size: -
V gene: TRBV10-3
CDR3 DNA: TGTGCCACGGCCGAGGGACAGGGGGCCTACGAGCAGTACTTC
CDR3 protein: CATAEGQGAYEQYF

D gene: -
J gene: TRBJ2-3
clone size: -
V gene: TRBV29-1
CDR3 DNA: TGCAGCGTTGAAAAAATCGACACAGATACGCAGTATTTT
CDR3 protein: CSVEKIDTDTQYF

D gene: -
J gene: TRBJ2-7
clone size: -
V gene: TRBV4-1
CDR3 DNA: TGCGCCAGCAGATCTATGGAAAGCTCCTACGAGCAGTACTTC
CDR3 protein: CASRSMESSYEQYF

D gene: -
J gene: TRBJ2-7
clone size: -
V gene: TRBV7-9
CDR3 DNA: TGTGCCAGCAGCGGCGGGACTGGGATTGTCTACTACGAGCAGTACTTC
CDR3 protein: CASSGGTGIVYYEQYF

D gene: -
J gene: TRBJ2-1
clone size: -
V gene: TRBV27
CDR3 DNA: TGTGCCAGCAGTTTATTATCCGGTCTGGCTGAGCAGTTCTTC
CDR3 protein: CASSLLSGLAEQFF

D gene: -
J gene: TRBJ2-2
clone size: -
V gene: TRBV4-1
CDR3 DNA: TGCGCCAGCAGCCCGGTGGGGGGAAACGGGGAGCTGTTTTTT
CDR3 protein: CASSPVGGNGELFF

D gene: -
J gene: TRBJ2-7
clone size: many
V gene: TRBV28
CDR3 DNA: TGTGCCAGCAGTTTAGTAGTCCGCGACGAGCAGTACTTC
CDR3 protein: CASSLVVRDEQYF

D gene: TRBD2
J gene: TRBJ2-3
clone size: -
V gene: TRBV7-9
CDR3 DNA: TGTGCCAGCAGCTCAACTAGCGCCCTCACAGATACGCAGTATTTT
CDR3 protein: CASSSTSALTDTQYF

D gene: -
J gene: TRBJ1-1
clone size: -
V gene: TRBV4-1
CDR3 DNA: TGCGCCAGCAGCCATTGGAGAGACCCAGTTGAAGCTTTCTTT
CDR3 protein: CASSHWRDPVEAFF

D gene: -
J gene: TRBJ2-1
clone size: few
V gene: TRBV4-2
CDR3 DNA: TGTGCCAGCAGCCAAGGGCTAACCTACAATGAGCAGTTCTTC
CDR3 protein: CASSQGLTYNEQFF

D gene: -
J gene: TRBJ2-7
clone size: many
V gene: TRBV12-3/TRBV12-4
CDR3 DNA: TGTGCCAGCAGTACGGGACTTACCTACGAGCAGTACTTC
CDR3 protein: CASSTGLTYEQYF

D gene: -
J gene: TRBJ2-7
clone size: few
V gene: TRBV20-1
CDR3 DNA: TGCAGTGCTCGCGACCGGGACACAATCTACGAGCAGTACTTC
CDR3 protein: CSARDRDTIYEQYF

D gene: TRBD1
J gene: TRBJ2-7
clone size: -
V gene: TRBV4-3
CDR3 DNA: TGCGCCAGCAGCCGGGACAGGGGGGAGGGTGAGCAGTACTTC
CDR3 protein: CASSRDRGEGEQYF

D gene: TRBD1
J gene: TRBJ2-1
clone size: few
V gene: TRBV5-5
CDR3 DNA: TGTGCCAGCAGCTTGGGGACAGGGGGCAGTGAGCAGTTCTTC
CDR3 protein: CASSLGTGGSEQFF

D gene: TRBD2
J gene: TRBJ2-1
clone size: few
V gene: TRBV12-3/TRBV12-4
CDR3 DNA: TGTGCCAGCAGTTTAGCGCCGGCTAGCGGGATTGGGGACAATGAGCAGTTCTTC
CDR3 protein: CASSLAPASGIGDNEQFF

D gene: -
J gene: TRBJ2-2
clone size: many
V gene: TRBV29-1
CDR3 DNA: TGCAGCGCCATAGGGGGCGGGGAAGGTACCGGGGAGCTGTTTTTT
CDR3 protein: CSAIGGGEGTGELFF

D gene: -
J gene: TRBJ2-2
clone size: once
V gene: TRBV27
CDR3 DNA: TGTGCCAGCAGTTTATCATTGGACTCCTACATTACTGGGGAGCTGTTTTTT
CDR3 protein: CASSLSLDSYITGELFF

D gene: TRBD2
J gene: TRBJ2-7
clone size: -
V gene: TRBV7-9
CDR3 DNA: TGTGCCAGCAGCTTAAAAAGCGGGAGATATTACGAGCAGTACTTC
CDR3 protein: CASSLKSGRYYEQYF

D gene: -
J gene: TRBJ2-5
clone size: -
V gene: TRBV12-3/TRBV12-4
CDR3 DNA: TGTGCCAGCAGTTTAGTAACGGAGCAAGAGACCCAGTACTTC
CDR3 protein: CASSLVTEQETQYF

D gene: TRBD1
J gene: TRBJ2-5
clone size: few
V gene: TRBV10-3
CDR3 DNA: TGTGCCATCAAACCGGGACAGGGGTCCCAAGAGACCCAGTACTTC
CDR3 protein: CAIKPGQGSQETQYF

D gene: -
J gene: TRBJ2-7
clone size: few
V gene: TRBV12-3/TRBV12-4
CDR3 DNA: TGTGCCAGCACAACTAGCCAAACAGAGCAGTACTTC
CDR3 protein: CASTTSQTEQYF

D gene: -
J gene: TRBJ1-5
clone size: few
V gene: TRBV10-3
CDR3 DNA: TGTGCCATCAGTGAACGGGGGGATAGCAATCAGCCCCAGCATTTT
CDR3 protein: CAISERGDSNQPQHF

D gene: -
J gene: TRBJ2-2
clone size: few
V gene: TRBV29-1
CDR3 DNA: TGCAGCGTTGGACGGGATTACACCGGGGAGCTGTTTTTT
CDR3 protein: CSVGRDYTGELFF

D gene: -
J gene: TRBJ2-7
clone size: -
V gene: TRBV29-1
CDR3 DNA: TGCAGCGTAACAGGGGAGGGCTCCTACGAGCAGTACTTC
CDR3 protein: CSVTGEGSYEQYF

D gene: TRBD1
J gene: TRBJ1-6
clone size: few
V gene: TRBV4-3
CDR3 DNA: TGCGCCAGCAGCCAACAAACCGGGACAGGGCGCTATAATTCACCCCTCCACTTT
CDR3 protein: CASSQQTGTGRYNSPLHF

D gene: -
J gene: TRBJ2-3
clone size: few
V gene: TRBV12-3/TRBV12-4
CDR3 DNA: TGTGCCAGCAGTTTCGGGTCGGGAGCAGATACGCAGTATTTT
CDR3 protein: CASSFGSGADTQYF

D gene: -
J gene: TRBJ2-1
clone size: many
V gene: TRBV27
CDR3 DNA: TGTGCCAGCGGAGGTGAGCAGTTCTTC
CDR3 protein: CASGGEQFF